The 2 T cell receptor beta chains presented below share a single source sample, sequenced in a study of cytomegalovirus exposure and HLA in healthy donors. PCR amplification relied on 60 Vbeta primers (plus 13 Jbeta primers). Repertoires were generated with immunoSEQ multiplex PCR, while TCRdb's copy carries only in-frame clones and drops some. The data show 150,000 to 200,000 clones, with roughly 73% seen just once and 1.5% to 2% held by the top ten. Sequenced: PBMCs. Receptors originate from a woman younger than 45 in good health and CMV-seronegative.

This sequence joins TRBV5-1 and TRBJ2-2; 7 bases are a match to TRBD1. This CDR3 spans 13 amino acids. Germline CDR1 SGHRS, CDR2 YFSETQ. V gave up 4 bases and J gave up 10 bases; unmatched junction bases: 7. DNA for the CDR3: TGCGCCAGCAGCCCACAGGGGCAAGAGGAGCTGTTTTTT. Amino acid sequence: CASSPQGQEELFF.

This chain's CDR3 is CASSLTGTGASYNSPLHF. The CDR3 DNA reads TGTGCCAGCAGCTTAACCGGGACAGGGGCCTCCTATAATTCACCCCTCCACTTT. The V call is TRBV7-3, the J call TRBJ1-6, with 10 positions matching TRBD1. The V gene's germline CDR1 is SGHTA and CDR2 FQGTGA. The CDR3 runs to 18 residues. Trimming at V came to 0 bases and at J to 0 bases, leaving 2 bases not matched to a gene.